This TCR beta chain was sequenced during a study of T-cell memory formation after mild COVID-19. Study-level background: TCR clusters showed largely donor specificity.

Study-wide findings and caveats: CD4/CD8 balance held among clones contracting day 15 to 85, and later expanders leaned CD4+.

Turning to this clonotype: Its antigen is still unknown.

CDR1 is SGHRS and CDR2 is YFSETQ in the germline V gene. The CDR3 runs 16 residues. J lost 3 bases, V lost 4 bases, and 5 bases had no gene match. Constant-segment-primed 5'RACE gave TCR alpha and TCR beta cDNA libraries with sample barcodes and UMIs. TCRdb re-called the 5' RACE reads with MiXCR, one entry per CDR3 protein. This table holds around 200,000 distinct CDR3 sequences, around 25% found once. This sequence originates from an adult woman who had mild COVID-19 (a few samples of this study predate the infection). Cell type and time point are not known. The sample taken for sequencing was PBMCs or a T cell subset sorted from them (not recorded which). The rearrangement links TRBV5-1 to TRBJ2-3; 13 bases match TRBD2. CDR3 protein: CASSTGLAGVTDTQYF. The CDR3 DNA reads as TGCGCCAGCAGCACCGGACTAGCGGGAGTGACAGATACGCAGTATTTT.